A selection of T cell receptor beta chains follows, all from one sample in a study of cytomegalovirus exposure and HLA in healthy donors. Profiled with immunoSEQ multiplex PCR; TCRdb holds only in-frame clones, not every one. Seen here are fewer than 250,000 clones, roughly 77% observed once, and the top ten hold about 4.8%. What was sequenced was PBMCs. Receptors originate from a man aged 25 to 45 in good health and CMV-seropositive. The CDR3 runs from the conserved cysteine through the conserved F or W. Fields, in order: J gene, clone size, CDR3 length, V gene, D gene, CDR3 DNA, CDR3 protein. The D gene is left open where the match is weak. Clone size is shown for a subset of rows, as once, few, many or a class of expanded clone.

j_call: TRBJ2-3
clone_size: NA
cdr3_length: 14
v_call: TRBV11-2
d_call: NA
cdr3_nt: TGTGCCAGCAGCTTAGGGACTCCACGGGATCCGCAGTATTTT
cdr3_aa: CASSLGTPRDPQYF

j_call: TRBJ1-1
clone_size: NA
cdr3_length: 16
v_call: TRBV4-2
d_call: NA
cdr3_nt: TGTGCCAGCAGCCAAGATCGGACTAGGGGCAACACTGAAGCTTTCTTT
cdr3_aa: CASSQDRTRGNTEAFF

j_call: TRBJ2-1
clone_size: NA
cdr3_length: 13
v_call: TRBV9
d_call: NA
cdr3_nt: TGTGCCAGCAGCGTAGGTCAGGGCAATGAGCAGTTCTTC
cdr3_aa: CASSVGQGNEQFF

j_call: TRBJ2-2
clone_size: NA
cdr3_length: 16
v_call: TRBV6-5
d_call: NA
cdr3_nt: TGTGCCAGCAGTTCTCCGTATAGCGGAAACACCGGGGAGCTGTTTTTT
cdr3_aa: CASSSPYSGNTGELFF

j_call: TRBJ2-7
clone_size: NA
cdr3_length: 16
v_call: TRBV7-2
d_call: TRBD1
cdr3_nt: TGTGCCAGCAGCTTAGTCGGGACAGGGCGATCCTACGAGCAGTACTTC
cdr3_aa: CASSLVGTGRSYEQYF

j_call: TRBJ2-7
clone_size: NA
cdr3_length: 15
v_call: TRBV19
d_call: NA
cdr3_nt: TGTGCCAGTAGTATAGAACCCGGGAGCTCCTACGAGCAGTACTTC
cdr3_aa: CASSIEPGSSYEQYF

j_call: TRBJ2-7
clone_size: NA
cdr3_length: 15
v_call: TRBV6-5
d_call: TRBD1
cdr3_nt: TGTGCCAGCAGTCGCGGACAGGCGTCCGTCAGCGAGCAGTACTTC
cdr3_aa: CASSRGQASVSEQYF

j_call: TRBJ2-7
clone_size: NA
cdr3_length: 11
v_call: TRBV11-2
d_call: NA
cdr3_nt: TGTGCCAGCAGCACATACTACGAGCAGTACTTC
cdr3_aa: CASSTYYEQYF

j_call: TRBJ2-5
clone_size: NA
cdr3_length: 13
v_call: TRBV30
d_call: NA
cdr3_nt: TGTGCCTGGAGTCCTCTAGTTCGGGAGACCCAGTACTTC
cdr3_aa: CAWSPLVRETQYF

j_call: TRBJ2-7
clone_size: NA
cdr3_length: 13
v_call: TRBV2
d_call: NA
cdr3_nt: TGTGCCAGCAGTGAATTCCTAGACTACGAGCAGTACTTC
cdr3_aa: CASSEFLDYEQYF

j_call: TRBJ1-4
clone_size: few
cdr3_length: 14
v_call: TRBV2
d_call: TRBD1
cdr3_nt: TGTGCCAGCAGTCCCGGACAGGAGGGTGAAAAACTGTTTTTT
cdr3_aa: CASSPGQEGEKLFF

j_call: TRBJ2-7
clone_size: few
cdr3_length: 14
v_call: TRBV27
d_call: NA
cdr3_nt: TGTGCCAGCAGTTATCCTGGGCCTACCAGCGAGCAGTACTTC
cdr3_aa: CASSYPGPTSEQYF

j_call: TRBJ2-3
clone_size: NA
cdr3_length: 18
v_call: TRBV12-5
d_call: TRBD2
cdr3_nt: TGTGCTAGTGGTCTCTACCAGGCTAGCGGGGGGACCACAGATACGCAGTATTTT
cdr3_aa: CASGLYQASGGTTDTQYF

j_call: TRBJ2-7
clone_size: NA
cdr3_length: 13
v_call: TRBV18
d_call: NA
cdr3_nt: TGTGCCAGCTCTAGGACAGATTCCTACGAGCAGTACTTC
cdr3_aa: CASSRTDSYEQYF

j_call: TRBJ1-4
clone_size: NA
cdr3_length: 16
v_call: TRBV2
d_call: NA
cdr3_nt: TGTGCCAGTAGCCAACAGGGAGAGGGGTCTAATGAAAAACTGTTTTTT
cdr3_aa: CASSQQGEGSNEKLFF

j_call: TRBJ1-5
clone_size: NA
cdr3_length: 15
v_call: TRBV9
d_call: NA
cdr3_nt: TGTGCCAGCAGCGCCCGGGGACACCCCAAGGGGCCCCAGCATTTT
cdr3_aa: CASSARGHPKGPQHF

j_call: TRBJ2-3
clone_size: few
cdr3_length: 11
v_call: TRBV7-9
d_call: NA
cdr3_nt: TGTTCCAGCAGCCCCTCAGATACGCAGTATTTT
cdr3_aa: CSSSPSDTQYF